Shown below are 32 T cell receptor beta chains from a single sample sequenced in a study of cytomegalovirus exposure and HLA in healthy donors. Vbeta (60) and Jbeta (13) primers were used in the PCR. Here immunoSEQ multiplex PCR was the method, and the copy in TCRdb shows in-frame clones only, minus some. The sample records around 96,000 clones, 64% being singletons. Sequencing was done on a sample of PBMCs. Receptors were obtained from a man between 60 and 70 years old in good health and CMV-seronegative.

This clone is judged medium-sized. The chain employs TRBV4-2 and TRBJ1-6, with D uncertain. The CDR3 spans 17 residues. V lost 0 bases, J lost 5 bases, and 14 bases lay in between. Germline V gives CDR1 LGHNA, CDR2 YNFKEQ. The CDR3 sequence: CASSQDGRGLDNSPLHF. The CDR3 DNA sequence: TGTGCCAGCAGCCAAGATGGCCGGGGTTTGGATAATTCACCCCTCCACTTT.

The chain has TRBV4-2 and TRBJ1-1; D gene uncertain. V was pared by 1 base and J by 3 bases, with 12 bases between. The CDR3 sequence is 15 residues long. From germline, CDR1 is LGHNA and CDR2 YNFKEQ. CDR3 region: CASSQVDDTYTEAFF. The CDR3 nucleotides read TGTGCCAGCAGCCAAGTTGATGACACTTACACTGAAGCTTTCTTT.

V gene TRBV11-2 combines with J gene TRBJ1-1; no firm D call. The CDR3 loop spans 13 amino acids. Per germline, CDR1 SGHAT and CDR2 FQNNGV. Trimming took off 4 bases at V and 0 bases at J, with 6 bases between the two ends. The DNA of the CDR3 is TGTGCCAGCAGCTCGGACTTGAACACTGAAGCTTTCTTT. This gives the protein CASSSDLNTEAFF. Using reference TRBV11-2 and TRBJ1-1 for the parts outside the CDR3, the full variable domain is EAGVAQSPRYKIIEKRQSVAFWCNPISGHATLYWYQQILGQGPKLLIQFQNNGVVDDSQLPKDRFSAERLKGVDSTLKIQPAKLEDSAVYLCASSSDLNTEAFFGQGTRLTVV.

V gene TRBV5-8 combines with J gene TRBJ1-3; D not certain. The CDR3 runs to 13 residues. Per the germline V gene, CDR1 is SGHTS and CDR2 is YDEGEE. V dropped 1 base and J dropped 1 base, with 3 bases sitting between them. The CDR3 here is CASSLLSGNTIYF. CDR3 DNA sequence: TGTGCCAGCAGCTTGTTATCTGGAAACACCATATATTTT.

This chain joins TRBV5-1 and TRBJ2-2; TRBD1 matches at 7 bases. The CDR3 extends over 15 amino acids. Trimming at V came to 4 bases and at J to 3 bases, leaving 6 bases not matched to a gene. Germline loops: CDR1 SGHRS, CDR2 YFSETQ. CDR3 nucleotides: TGCGCCAGCAGCCTGACAGGGTCGTACACCGGGGAGCTGTTTTTT. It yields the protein CASSLTGSYTGELFF. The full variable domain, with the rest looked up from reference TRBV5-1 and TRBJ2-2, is KAGVTQTPRYLIKTRGQQVTLSCSPISGHRSVSWYQQTPGQGLQFLFEYFSETQRNKGNFPGRFSGRQFSNSRSEMNVSTLELGDSALYLCASSLTGSYTGELFFGEGSRLTVL.

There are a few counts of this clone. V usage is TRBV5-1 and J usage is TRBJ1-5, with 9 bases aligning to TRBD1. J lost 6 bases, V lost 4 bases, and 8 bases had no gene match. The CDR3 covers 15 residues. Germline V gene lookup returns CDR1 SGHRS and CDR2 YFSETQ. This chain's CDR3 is CASSPQGAFGQPQHF. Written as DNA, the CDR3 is TGCGCCAGCAGCCCACAGGGGGCATTCGGTCAGCCCCAGCATTTT. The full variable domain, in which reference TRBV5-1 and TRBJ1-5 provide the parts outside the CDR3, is KAGVTQTPRYLIKTRGQQVTLSCSPISGHRSVSWYQQTPGQGLQFLFEYFSETQRNKGNFPGRFSGRQFSNSRSEMNVSTLELGDSALYLCASSPQGAFGQPQHFGDGTRLSIL.

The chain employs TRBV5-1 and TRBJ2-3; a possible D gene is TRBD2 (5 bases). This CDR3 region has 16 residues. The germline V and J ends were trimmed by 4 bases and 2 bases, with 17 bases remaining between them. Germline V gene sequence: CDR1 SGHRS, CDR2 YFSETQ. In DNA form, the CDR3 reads TGCGCCAGCAGCACCGGACTCAGCGCAAACACAGATACGCAGTATTTT. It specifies CASSTGLSANTDTQYF.

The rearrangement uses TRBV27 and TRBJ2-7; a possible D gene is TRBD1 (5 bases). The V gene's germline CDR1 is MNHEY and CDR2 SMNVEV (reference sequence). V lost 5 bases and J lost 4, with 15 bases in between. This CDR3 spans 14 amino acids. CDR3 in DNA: TGTGCCAGCAGTCAACGGACATATGCATACGAGCAGTACTTC. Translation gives CASSQRTYAYEQYF.

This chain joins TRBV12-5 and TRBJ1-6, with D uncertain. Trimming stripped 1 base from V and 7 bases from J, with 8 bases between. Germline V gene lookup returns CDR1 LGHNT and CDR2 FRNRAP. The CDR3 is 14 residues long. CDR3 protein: CASGLDGVNSPLHF. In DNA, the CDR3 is TGTGCTAGTGGTTTGGACGGGGTGAATTCACCCCTCCACTTT.

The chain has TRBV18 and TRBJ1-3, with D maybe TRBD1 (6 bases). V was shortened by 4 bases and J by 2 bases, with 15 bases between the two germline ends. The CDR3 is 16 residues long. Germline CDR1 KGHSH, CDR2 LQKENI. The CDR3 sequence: CASSLGGVRPGNTIYF. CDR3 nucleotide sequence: TGTGCCAGCTCACTAGGGGGGGTACGGCCTGGAAACACCATATATTTT.

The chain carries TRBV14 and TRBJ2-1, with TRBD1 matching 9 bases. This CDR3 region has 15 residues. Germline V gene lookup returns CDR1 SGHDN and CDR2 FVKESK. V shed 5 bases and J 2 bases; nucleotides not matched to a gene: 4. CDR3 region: CASSDRQGAYNEQFF. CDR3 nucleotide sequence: TGTGCCAGCAGCGACCGACAGGGGGCCTACAATGAGCAGTTCTTC.

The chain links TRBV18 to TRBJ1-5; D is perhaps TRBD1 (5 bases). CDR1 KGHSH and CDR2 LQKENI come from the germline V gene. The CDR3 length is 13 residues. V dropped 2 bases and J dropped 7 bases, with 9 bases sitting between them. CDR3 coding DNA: TGTGCCAGCTCACCAGGGGCGGACCAGCCCCAGCATTTT. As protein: CASSPGADQPQHF.

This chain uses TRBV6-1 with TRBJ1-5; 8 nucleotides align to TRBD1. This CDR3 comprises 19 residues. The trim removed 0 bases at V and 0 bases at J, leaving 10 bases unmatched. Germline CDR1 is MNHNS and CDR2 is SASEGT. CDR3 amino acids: CASSEAGTGSAFSNQPQHF. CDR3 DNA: TGTGCCAGCAGTGAAGCCGGGACAGGATCAGCTTTTAGCAATCAGCCCCAGCATTTT.

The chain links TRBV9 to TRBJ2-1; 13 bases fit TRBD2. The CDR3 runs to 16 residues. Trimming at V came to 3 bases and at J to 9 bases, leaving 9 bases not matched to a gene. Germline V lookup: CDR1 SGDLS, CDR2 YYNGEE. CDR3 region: CASSAGTSGAVGEQFF. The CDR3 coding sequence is TGTGCCAGCAGCGCCGGGACTAGCGGGGCCGTAGGTGAGCAGTTCTTC.

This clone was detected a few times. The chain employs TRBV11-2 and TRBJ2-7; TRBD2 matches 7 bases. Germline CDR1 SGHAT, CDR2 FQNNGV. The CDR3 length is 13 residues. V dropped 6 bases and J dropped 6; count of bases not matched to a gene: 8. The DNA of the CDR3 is TGTGCCAGCAGTAAAGCGGGGATCCTCGAGCAGTACTTC. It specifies CASSKAGILEQYF.

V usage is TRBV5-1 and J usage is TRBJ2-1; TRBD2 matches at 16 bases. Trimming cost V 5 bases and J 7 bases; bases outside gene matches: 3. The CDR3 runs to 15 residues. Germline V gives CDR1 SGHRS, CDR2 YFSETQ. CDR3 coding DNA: TGCGCCAGCAGTGGGACTAGCGGGAGGGTTAATGAGCAGTTCTTC. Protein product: CASSGTSGRVNEQFF.

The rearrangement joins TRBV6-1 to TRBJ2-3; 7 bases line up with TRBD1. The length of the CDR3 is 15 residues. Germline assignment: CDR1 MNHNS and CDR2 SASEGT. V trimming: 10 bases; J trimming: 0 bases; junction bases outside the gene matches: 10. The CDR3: CAIRTRGSSTDTQYF. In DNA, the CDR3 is TGTGCCATCAGGACCAGGGGGAGTAGCACAGATACGCAGTATTTT.

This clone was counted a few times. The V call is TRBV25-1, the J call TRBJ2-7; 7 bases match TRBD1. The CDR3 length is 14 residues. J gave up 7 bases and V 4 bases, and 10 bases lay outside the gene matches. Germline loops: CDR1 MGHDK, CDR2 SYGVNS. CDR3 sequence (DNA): TGTGCCAGCAGTGCCCGGGACAGCCGCTTAGAGCAGTACTTC. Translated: CASSARDSRLEQYF.

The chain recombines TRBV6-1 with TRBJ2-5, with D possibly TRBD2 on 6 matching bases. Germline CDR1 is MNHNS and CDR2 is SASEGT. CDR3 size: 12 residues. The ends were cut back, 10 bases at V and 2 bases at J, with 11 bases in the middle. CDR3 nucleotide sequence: TGTGCCACCGGGGGTTTGCAAGAGACCCAGTACTTC. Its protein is CATGGLQETQYF.

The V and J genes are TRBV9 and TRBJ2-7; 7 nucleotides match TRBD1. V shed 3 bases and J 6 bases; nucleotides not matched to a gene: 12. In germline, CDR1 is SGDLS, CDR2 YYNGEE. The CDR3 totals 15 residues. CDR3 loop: CASSGYPTGFSEQYF. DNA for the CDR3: TGTGCCAGCAGCGGATATCCGACAGGGTTTTCCGAGCAGTACTTC.

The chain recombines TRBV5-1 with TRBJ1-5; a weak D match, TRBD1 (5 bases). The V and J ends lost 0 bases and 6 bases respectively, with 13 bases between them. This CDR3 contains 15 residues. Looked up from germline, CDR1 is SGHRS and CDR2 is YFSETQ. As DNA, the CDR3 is TGCGCCAGCAGCTTGGGTGACAGACCGGGTCAGCCCCAGCATTTT. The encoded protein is CASSLGDRPGQPQHF.

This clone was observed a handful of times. The CDR3 loop is CASSEERGNEQFF. The CDR3 DNA reads TGTGCCAGCAGTGAAGAGAGGGGGAATGAGCAGTTCTTC. V gene TRBV6-5 combines with J gene TRBJ2-1; TRBD1 is a possible D gene (6 bases). V was pared by 5 bases and J by 7 bases, with 12 bases between. Germline V lookup: CDR1 MNHEY, CDR2 SVGAGI. The CDR3 consists of 13 residues.

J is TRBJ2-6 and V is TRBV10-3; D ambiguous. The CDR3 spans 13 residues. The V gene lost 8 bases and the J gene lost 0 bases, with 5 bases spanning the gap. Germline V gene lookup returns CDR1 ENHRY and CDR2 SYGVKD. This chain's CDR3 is CAIGRSGANVLTF. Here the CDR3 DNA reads TGTGCCATCGGCCGCTCTGGGGCCAACGTCCTGACTTTC.

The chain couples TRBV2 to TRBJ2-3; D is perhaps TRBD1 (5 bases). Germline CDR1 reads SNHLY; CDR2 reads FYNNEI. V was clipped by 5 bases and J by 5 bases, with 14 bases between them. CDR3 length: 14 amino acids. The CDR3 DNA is TGTGCCAGCAGTCGGACCCTAGGGGAAGATACGCAGTATTTT. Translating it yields CASSRTLGEDTQYF.

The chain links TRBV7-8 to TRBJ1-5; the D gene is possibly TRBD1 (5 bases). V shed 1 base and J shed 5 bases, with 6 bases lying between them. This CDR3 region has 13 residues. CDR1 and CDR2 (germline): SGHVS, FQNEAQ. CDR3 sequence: CASSLGGDQPQHF. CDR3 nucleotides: TGTGCCAGCAGCTTAGGGGGGGATCAGCCCCAGCATTTT.

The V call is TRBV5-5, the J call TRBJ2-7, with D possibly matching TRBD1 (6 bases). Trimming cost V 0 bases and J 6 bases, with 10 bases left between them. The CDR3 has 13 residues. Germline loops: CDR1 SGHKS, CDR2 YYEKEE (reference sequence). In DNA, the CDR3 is TGTGCCAGCAGCTTGGCACTAGGGGGCGAGCAGTACTTC. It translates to CASSLALGGEQYF.

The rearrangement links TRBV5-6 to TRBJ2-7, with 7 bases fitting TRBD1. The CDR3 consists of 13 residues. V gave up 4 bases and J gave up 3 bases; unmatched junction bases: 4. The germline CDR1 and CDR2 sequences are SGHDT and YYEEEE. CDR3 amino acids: CASSIRQGYEQYF. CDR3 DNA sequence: TGTGCCAGCAGCATTAGACAGGGCTACGAGCAGTACTTC.

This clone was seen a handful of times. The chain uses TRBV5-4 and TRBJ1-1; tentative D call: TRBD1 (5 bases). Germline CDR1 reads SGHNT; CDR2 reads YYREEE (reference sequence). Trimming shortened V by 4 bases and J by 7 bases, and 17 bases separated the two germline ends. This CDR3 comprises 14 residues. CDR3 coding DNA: TGTGCCAGCAGCAAAGCAGCGGGACGGTTTGAAGCTTTCTTT. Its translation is CASSKAAGRFEAFF.

CDR3 sequence reads: CASGTGQGPDTQYF. Written as DNA, the CDR3 is TGTGCCAGCGGTACGGGACAGGGCCCAGATACGCAGTATTTT. The genes are TRBV6-1 and TRBJ2-3, with 9 bases aligning to TRBD1. The germline V gene has CDR1 MNHNS and CDR2 SASEGT. This CDR3 is 14 amino acids long. J lost 4 bases, V lost 8 bases, and 7 bases had no gene match.

The CDR3 DNA reads TGTGCCAGCAGCTTAGGCACGGGGGGCTTACCCTACGAGCAGTACTTC. This gives the protein CASSLGTGGLPYEQYF. The J gene is TRBJ2-7, the V gene TRBV7-6; the D gene is possibly TRBD2 (7 bases). The CDR3 covers 16 residues. Germline lookup yields CDR1 SGHVS and CDR2 FNYEAQ. Trimming cost V 1 base and J 2 bases, with 15 bases left between them.

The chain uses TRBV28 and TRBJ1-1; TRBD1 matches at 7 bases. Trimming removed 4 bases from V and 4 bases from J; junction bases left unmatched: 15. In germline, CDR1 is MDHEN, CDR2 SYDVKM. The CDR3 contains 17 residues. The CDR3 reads CASSSYPGRGQGTEAFF. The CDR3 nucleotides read TGTGCCAGCAGTTCCTACCCGGGTAGGGGGCAGGGCACTGAAGCTTTCTTT.

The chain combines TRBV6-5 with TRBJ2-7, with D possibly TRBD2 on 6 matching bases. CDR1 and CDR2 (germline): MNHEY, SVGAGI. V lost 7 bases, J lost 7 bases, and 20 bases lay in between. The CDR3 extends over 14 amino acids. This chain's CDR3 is CASTTPGIRGEQYF. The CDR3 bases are TGTGCCAGCACAACCCCCGGGATCCGGGGGGAGCAGTACTTC.